This TCR beta chain was documented in a study of graft-versus-host responses after intestinal transplantation. Study in general: Recipients underwent multivisceral, liver-intestinal, or isolated intestinal transplants. All recipients got anti-thymocyte globulin induction, then tacrolimus and steroids for around three years. The study's findings and limits: In recipient marrow, GvH clones were found, and some appeared first in ileum or blood. Graft-versus-host to host-versus-graft clonal ratios in allografts were high in patients with graft-donor T cell macrochimerism.

With V trimmed by 2 bases and J by 0 bases, 7 bases remained unmatched. The length of the CDR3 is 18 residues. Germline CDR1 and CDR2: MGHRA and YSYEKL. Notes on this clone: Its antigen remains unidentified.

Profiled with immunoSEQ multiplex PCR; TCRdb holds only in-frame clones, not every one. The sample has 20,000 to 25,000 clones, about 92% seen once. The sample was PBMCs, taken about 9 months after intestinal transplant. The origin of this receptor is a human patient who received an intestinal transplant, so some T cells may come from the graft donor. This rearrangement joins TRBV4-1 to TRBJ2-6, with TRBD1 identical over 7 bases. CDR3 region: CASSQLGQPSSGANVLTF. DNA for the CDR3: TGCGCCAGCAGCCAATTGGGACAGCCGTCCTCTGGGGCCAACGTCCTGACTTTC.